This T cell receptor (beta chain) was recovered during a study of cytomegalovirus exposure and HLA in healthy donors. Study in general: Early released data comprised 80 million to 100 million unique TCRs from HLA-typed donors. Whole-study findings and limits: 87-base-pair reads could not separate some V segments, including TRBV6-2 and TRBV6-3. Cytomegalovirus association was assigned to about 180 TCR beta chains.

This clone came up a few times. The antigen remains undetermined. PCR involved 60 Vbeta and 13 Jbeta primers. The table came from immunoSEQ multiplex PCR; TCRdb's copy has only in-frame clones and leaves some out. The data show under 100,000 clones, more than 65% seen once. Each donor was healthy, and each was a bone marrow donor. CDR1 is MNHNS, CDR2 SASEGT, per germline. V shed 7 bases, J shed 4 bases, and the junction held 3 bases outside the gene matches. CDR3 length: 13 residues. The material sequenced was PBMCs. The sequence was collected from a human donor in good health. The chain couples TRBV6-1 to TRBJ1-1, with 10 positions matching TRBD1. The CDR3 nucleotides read TGTGCCAGCACCGACAGGGGGCCCACTGAAGCTTTCTTT. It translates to CASTDRGPTEAFF.